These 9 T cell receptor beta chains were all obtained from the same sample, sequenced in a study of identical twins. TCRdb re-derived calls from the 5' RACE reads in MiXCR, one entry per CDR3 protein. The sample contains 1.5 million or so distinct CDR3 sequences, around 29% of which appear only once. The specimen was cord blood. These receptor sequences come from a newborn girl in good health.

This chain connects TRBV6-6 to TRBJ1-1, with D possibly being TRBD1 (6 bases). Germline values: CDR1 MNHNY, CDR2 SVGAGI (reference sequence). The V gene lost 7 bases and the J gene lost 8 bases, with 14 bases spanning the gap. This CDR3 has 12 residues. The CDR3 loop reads CASTLEGGEAFF. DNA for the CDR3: TGTGCCAGCACCCTAGAGGGGGGCGAAGCTTTCTTT.

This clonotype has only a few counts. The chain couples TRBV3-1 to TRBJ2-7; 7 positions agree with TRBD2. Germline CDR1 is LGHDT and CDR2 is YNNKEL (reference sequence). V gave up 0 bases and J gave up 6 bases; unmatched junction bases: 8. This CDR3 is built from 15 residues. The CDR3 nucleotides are TGTGCCAGCAGCCAAGATTTGTTGAGCGGGGTCGAGCAGTACTTC. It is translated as CASSQDLLSGVEQYF.

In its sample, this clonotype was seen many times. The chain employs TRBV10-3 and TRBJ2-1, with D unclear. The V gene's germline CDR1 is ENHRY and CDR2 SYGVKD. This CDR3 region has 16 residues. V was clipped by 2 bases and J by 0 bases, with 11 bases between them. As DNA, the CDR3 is TGTGCCATCAGTGAGAAGGGCAGGATCTCCTACAATGAGCAGTTCTTC. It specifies CAISEKGRISYNEQFF.

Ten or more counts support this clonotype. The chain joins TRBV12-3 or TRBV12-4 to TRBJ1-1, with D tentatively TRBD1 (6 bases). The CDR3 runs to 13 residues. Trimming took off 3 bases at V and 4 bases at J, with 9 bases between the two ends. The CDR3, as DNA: TGTGCCAGCAGTTTCACAGGGTCCACTGAAGCTTTCTTT. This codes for CASSFTGSTEAFF.

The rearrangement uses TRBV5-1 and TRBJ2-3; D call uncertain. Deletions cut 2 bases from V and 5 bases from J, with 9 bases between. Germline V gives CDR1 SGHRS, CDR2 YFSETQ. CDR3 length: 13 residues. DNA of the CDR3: TGCGCCAGCAGCTTCCCGCGTGGAGATACGCAGTATTTT. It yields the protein CASSFPRGDTQYF.

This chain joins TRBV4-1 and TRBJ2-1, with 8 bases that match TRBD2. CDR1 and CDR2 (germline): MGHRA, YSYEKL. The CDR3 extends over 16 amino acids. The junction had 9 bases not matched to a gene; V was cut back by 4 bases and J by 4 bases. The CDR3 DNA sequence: TGCGCCAGCAGCCTCCAGACTAGCGCCACATACAATGAGCAGTTCTTC. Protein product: CASSLQTSATYNEQFF.

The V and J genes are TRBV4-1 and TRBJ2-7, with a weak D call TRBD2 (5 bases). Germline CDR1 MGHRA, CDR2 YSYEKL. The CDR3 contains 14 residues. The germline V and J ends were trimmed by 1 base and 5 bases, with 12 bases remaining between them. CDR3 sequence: CASSQALATDEQYF. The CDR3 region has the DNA TGCGCCAGCAGCCAAGCGCTAGCAACCGACGAGCAGTACTTC.

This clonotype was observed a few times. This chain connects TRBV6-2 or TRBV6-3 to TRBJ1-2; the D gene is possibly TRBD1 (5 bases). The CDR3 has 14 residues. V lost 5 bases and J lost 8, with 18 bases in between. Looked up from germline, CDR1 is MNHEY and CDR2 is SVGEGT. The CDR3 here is CASSRQSAVRGYTF. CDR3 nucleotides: TGTGCCAGCAGTCGACAGAGTGCGGTGCGGGGCTACACCTTC.

CDR3: CSVEGLPFDEQYF. As DNA, the CDR3 is TGCAGCGTTGAGGGACTGCCTTTCGATGAGCAGTACTTC. The J gene is TRBJ2-5, the V gene TRBV29-1, with D maybe TRBD2 (6 bases). This CDR3 comprises 13 residues. V lost 3 bases to trimming and J lost 11 bases, with 19 bases between them. Germline CDR1 reads SQVTM; CDR2 reads ANQGSEA.